This TCR beta chain stems from a study of T cells in tuberculosis. After thawing and overnight rest, PBMC were stained with GMM-loaded CD1B tetramer, viability dye and anti-CD3 for sorting. The lipid loaded on the CD1B tetramers was C32 glucose monomycolate from Rhodococcus equi. Data came from immunoSEQ multiplex PCR; TCRdb stores just in-frame clones and leaves some out. The sample consists of 55,000 to 70,000 clones, about 86% of them appearing once. The CDR3 has 13 residues. Germline values: CDR1 MNHEY, CDR2 SVGAGI. V dropped 6 bases and J dropped 6; count of bases not matched to a gene: 1. The origin of this receptor is an adult woman with latent tuberculosis. Sequenced material: CD1b-GMM tetramer-negative cells sorted from PBMCs. The rearrangement joins TRBV6-5 to TRBJ1-6; 8 bases agree with TRBD1. The CDR3 coding sequence is TGTGCCAGCAGAGGGACAGGTAATTCACCCCTCCACTTT. It yields the protein CASRGTGNSPLHF.